What follows describes a single TCR beta chain. Trimming shortened V by 6 bases and J by 4 bases, and 14 bases separated the two germline ends. The germline V gene encodes CDR1 SGHRS and CDR2 YFSETQ. The CDR3 has 13 amino acids. The data derive from a study of cytomegalovirus exposure and HLA in healthy donors. Primers: 60 Vbeta forward and 13 Jbeta reverse. Clones were sequenced by immunoSEQ multiplex PCR, and TCRdb holds only the in-frame ones, with some missing. This sample has about 140,000 clones; approximately 83% occur once, and the top ten carry roughly 2%. The chain couples TRBV5-1 to TRBJ2-7; TRBD2 is a possible D gene (5 bases). The origin of this receptor is a woman aged 40 to 50 in good health and CMV-seronegative. Sample: PBMCs. The CDR3 sequence: CASKGTGRYEQYF. CDR3 nucleotides: TGCGCCAGCAAGGGCACGGGAAGGTACGAGCAGTACTTC.